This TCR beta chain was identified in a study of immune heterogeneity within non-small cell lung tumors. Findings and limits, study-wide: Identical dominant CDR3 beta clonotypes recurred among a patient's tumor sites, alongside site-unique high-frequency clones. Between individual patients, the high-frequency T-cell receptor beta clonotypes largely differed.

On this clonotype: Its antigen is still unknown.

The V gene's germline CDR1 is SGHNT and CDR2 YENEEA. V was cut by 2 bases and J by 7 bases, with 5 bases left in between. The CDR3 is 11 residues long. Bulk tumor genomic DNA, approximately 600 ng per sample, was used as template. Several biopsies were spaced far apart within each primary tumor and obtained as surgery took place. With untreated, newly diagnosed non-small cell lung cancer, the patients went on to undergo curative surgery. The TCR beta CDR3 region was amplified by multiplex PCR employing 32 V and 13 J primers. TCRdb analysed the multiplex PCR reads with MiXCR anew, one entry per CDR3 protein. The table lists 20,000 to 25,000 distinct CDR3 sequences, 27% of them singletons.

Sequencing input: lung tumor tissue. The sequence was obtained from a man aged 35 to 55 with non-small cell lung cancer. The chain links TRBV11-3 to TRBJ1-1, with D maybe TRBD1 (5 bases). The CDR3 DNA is TGTGCCAGCAGCTTAAGGGGTGAAGCTTTCTTT. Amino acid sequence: CASSLRGEAFF.